The T cell receptor beta chain described here comes from a study of PD-1 blockade in mismatch repair-deficient tumors. For this clone: Its antigen is not identified.

General study findings and limits: Tumor-resident clones, often absent from pretreatment blood, expanded after pembrolizumab and then contracted.

V lost 6 bases to trimming and J lost 3 bases; unmatched junction nucleotides: 5. Germline-derived CDR1 and CDR2 are MNHNS and SASEGT. The CDR3 contains 14 residues. Every patient had mismatch repair deficiency by PCR or immunohistochemistry. A few pembrolizumab responders had their TCRs sequenced. Sequenced by immunoSEQ multiplex PCR; TCRdb stores in-frame clones only, minus some. The sample lists over 20,000 clones; 75% to 85% were seen once. The chain couples TRBV6-1 to TRBJ2-5; 9 nucleotides agree with TRBD1. The sequence was obtained from an adult with mismatch repair-deficient cancer. This specimen was peripheral blood, taken 12 weeks after starting pembrolizumab. The CDR3 nucleotides are TGTGCCAGCAGGGACCGACAGGGGGAAGAGACCCAGTACTTC. Translation gives CASRDRQGEETQYF.